Listed below are T cell receptor beta chains from one sample, sequenced in a study of radiotherapy plus CTLA-4 blockade in lung cancer. Only in-frame clones appear in the TCRdb table, and some are missing; sequencing was by immunoSEQ multiplex PCR. The data contain over 35,000 clones, more than 70% of them seen just once; the ten biggest clones take up roughly 2.6%. Material: peripheral blood, obtained from a patient treated with radiotherapy plus ipilimumab. These receptors originate from a human donor with non-small cell lung cancer whose response to radiotherapy plus ipilimumab could not be evaluated. The conserved cysteine and the conserved F or W are not part of the CDR3 here.

cdr3_length,v_call,j_call,cdr3_aa
16,TRBV28,TRBJ1-3,ASTLTLGTVNSGNTIY
11,TRBV28,TRBJ2-7,ASSLGSSYEQY
12,TRBV4-1,TRBJ2-2,ASSHGSNTGELF
11,TRBV2,TRBJ1-4,ASCGRRREKLF
14,TRBV6-5,TRBJ1-4,ASSYSRGTGGEKLF
13,TRBV19,TRBJ1-3,ASSIADSTGNTIY
12,TRBV5-1,TRBJ2-1,ASRPSGGYGEQF
12,TRBV5-1,TRBJ2-5,ASSLGQGWETQY
11,TRBV2,TRBJ1-1,ASSEELGGAAF
11,TRBV7-2,TRBJ2-3,ASSLEGRGTQY
12,TRBV7-2,TRBJ2-7,ASSPLGREWEQY
13,TRBV28,TRBJ1-3,ASVRGRGSGNTIY
14,TRBV14,TRBJ1-3,ASSVASSLPGNTIY
13,TRBV10-2,TRBJ2-3,ASSDPGLATDTQY
12,TRBV28,TRBJ1-3,ASSQQGRGNTIY
14,TRBV9,TRBJ2-3,ASSVSGTGVADTQY
13,TRBV7-8,-,ASSLASSGVYEQY